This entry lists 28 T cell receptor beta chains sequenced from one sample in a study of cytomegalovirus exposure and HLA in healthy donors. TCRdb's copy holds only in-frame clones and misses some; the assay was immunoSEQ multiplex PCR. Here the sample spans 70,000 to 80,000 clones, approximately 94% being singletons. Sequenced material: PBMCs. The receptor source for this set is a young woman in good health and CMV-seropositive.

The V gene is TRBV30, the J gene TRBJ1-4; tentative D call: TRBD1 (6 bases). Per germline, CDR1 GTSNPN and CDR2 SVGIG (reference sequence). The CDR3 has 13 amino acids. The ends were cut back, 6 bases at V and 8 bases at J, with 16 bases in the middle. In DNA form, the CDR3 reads TGTGCCTGCCAGGGGATCGCTGCAGAAAAACTGTTTTTT. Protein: CACQGIAAEKLFF.

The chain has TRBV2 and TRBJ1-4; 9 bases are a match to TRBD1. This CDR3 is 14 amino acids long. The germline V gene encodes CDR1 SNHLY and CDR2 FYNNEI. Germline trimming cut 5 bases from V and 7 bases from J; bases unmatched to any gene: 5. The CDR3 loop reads CASSPDRGFEKLFF. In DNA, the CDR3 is TGTGCCAGCAGTCCGGACAGGGGTTTTGAAAAACTGTTTTTT.

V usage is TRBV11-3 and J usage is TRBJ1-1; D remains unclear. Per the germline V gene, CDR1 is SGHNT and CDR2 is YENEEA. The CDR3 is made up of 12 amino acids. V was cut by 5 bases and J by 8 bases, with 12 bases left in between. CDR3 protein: CASSQRHQEAFF. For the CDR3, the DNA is TGTGCCAGCAGCCAGAGACACCAAGAAGCTTTCTTT.

CDR3 bases: TGTGCCAGCAGTTTACCCGGACTAGTACCAGATACGCAGTATTTT. Its protein product is CASSLPGLVPDTQYF. The chain uses TRBV28 and TRBJ2-3; 7 bases fit TRBD2. With 2 bases clipped from V and 4 bases from J, the junction kept 6 bases outside the gene matches. The CDR3 contains 15 residues. Germline V CDR1 and CDR2: MDHEN, SYDVKM.

The CDR3 is CASSPGTGAGYSPLHF. The CDR3 coding sequence is TGTGCCAGCAGCCCAGGGACAGGGGCCGGATATTCACCCCTCCACTTT. V is TRBV9 and J is TRBJ1-6; 10 bases match TRBD1. CDR1 SGDLS and CDR2 YYNGEE come from the germline V gene. V shed 4 bases, J shed 8 bases, and the junction held 9 bases outside the gene matches. The CDR3 is made up of 16 amino acids.

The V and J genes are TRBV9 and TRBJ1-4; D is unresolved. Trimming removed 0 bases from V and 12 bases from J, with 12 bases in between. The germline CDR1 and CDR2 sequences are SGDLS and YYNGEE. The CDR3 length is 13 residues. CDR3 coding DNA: TGTGCCAGCAGCGTAGGGTCGGAGTGGGAACTGTTTTTT. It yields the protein CASSVGSEWELFF.

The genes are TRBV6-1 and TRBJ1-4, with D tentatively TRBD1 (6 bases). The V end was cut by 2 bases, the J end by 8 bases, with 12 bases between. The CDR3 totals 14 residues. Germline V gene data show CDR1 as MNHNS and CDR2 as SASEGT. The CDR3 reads CASSETGFGEKLFF. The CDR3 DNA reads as TGTGCCAGCAGTGAAACAGGGTTTGGGGAAAAACTGTTTTTT.

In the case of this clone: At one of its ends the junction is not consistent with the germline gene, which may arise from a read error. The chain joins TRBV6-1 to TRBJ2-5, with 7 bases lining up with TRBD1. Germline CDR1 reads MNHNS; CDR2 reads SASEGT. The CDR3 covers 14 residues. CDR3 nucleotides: TGTGCCAGCAGGGAAGTGACAGGGCGCGAGACCCAGTACTTC. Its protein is CASREVTGRETQYF.

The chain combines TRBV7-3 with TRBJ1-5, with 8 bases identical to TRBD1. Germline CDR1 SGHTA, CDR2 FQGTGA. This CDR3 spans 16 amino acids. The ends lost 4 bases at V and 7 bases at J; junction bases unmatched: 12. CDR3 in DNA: TGTGCCAGCAGCTATTTGGACAGGGAAGCTAGACAGCCCCAGCATTTT. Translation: CASSYLDREARQPQHF.

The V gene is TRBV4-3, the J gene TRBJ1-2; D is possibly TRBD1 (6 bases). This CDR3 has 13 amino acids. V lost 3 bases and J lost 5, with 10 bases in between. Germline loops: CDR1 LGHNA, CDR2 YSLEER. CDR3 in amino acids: CASSQGGAYGYTF. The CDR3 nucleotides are TGCGCCAGCAGCCAGGGGGGGGCGTATGGCTACACCTTC.

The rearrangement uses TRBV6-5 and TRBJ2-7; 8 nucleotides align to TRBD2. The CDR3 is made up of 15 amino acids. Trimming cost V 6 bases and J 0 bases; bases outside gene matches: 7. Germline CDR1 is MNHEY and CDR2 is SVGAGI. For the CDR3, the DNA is TGTGCCAGCAGCCGACTAGCGCCGAGCTCCTACGAGCAGTACTTC. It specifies CASSRLAPSSYEQYF.

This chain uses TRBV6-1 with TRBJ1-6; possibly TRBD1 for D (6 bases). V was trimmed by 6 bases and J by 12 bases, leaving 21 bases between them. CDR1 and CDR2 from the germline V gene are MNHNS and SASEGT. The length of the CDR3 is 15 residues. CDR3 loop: CASRFRDIQAGPLHF. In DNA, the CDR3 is TGTGCCAGCAGGTTCCGGGACATCCAGGCAGGACCCCTCCACTTT.

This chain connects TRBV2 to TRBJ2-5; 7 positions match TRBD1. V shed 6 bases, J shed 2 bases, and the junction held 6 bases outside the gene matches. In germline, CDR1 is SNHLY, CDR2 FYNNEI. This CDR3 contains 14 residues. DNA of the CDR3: TGTGCCAGCAGGGACAGGCGGGTACAAGAGACCCAGTACTTC. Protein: CASRDRRVQETQYF.

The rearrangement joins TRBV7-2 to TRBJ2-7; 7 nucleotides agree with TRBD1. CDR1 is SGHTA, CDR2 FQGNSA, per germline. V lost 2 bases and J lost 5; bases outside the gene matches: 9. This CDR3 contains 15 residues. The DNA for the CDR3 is TGTGCCAGCAGCTTATTCGGGACAGTCAGTAACGAGCAGTACTTC. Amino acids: CASSLFGTVSNEQYF.

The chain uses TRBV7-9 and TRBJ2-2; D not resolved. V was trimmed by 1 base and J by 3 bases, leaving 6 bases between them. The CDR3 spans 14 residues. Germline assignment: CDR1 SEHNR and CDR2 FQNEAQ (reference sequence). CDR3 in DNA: TGTGCCAGCAGCTTAGACATATACACCGGGGAGCTGTTTTTT. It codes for CASSLDIYTGELFF.

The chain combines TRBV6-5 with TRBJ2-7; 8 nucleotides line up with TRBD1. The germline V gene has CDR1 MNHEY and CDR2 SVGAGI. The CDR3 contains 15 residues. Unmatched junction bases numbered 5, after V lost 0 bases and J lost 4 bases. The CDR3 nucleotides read TGTGCCAGCAGTTACTCGACAGGGGAGGCTTACGAGCAGTACTTC. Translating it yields CASSYSTGEAYEQYF.

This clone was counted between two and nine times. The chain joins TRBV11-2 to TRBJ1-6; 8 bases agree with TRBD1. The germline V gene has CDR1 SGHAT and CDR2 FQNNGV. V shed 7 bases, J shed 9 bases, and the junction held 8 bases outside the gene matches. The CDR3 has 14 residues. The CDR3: CASTPRQGLSPLHF. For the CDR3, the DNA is TGTGCCAGCACCCCCAGACAGGGGCTTTCACCCCTCCACTTT.

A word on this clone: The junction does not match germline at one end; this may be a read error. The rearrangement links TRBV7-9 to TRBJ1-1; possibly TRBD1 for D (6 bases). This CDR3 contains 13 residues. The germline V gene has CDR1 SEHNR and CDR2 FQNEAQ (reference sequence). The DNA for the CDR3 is TGTGCCAGCAGCTTAGGTCGGCAGGGGACGTATTCGTTT. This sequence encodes CASSLGRQGTYSF.

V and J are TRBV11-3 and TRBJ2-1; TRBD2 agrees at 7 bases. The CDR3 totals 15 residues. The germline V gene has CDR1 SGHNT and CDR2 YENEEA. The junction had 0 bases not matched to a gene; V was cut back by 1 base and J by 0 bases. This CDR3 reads CASSLGGSSYNEQFF. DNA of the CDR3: TGTGCCAGCAGCTTAGGCGGGAGCTCCTACAATGAGCAGTTCTTC.

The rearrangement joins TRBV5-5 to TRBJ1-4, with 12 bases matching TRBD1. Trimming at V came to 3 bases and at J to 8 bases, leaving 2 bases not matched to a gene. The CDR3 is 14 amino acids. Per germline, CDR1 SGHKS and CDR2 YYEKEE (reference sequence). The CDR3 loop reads CASSWDRGREKLFF. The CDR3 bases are TGTGCCAGCAGCTGGGACAGGGGGCGAGAAAAACTGTTTTTT.

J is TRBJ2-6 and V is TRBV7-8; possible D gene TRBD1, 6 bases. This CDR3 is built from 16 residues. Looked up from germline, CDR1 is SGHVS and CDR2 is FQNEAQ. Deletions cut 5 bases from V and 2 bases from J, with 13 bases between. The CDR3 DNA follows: TGTGCCAGCAGCCCCCTCCAGGGGACTGGGGCCAACGTCCTGACTTTC. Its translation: CASSPLQGTGANVLTF.

CDR3 nucleotide sequence: TGTGCCAGCAGTTTAAGACGAGGAGAGCAGTACTTC. Translating gives CASSLRRGEQYF. The chain recombines TRBV6-1 with TRBJ2-7; unclear D gene. This CDR3 is built from 12 residues. The ends were cut back, 5 bases at V and 7 bases at J, with 12 bases in the middle. Germline lookup yields CDR1 MNHNS and CDR2 SASEGT.

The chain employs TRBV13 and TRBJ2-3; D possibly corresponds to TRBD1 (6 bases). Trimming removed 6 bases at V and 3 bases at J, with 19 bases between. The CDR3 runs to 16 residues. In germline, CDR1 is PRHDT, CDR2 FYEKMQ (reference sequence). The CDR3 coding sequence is TGTGCCAGCAGATCCTTTGGGGGCCGCAGAACAGATACGCAGTATTTT. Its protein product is CASRSFGGRRTDTQYF.

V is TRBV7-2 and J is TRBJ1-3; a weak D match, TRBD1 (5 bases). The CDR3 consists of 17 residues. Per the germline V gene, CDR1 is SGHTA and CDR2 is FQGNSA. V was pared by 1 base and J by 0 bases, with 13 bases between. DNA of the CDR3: TGTGCCAGCAGCTTAGTGGCAGGGCCCTTCTCTGGAAACACCATATATTTT. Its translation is CASSLVAGPFSGNTIYF.

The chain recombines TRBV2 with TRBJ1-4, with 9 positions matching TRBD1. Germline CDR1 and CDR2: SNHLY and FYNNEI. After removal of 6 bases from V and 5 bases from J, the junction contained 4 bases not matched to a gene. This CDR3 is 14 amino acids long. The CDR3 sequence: CASSVTGGNEKLFF. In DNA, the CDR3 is TGTGCCAGCAGCGTGACAGGGGGAAATGAAAAACTGTTTTTT.

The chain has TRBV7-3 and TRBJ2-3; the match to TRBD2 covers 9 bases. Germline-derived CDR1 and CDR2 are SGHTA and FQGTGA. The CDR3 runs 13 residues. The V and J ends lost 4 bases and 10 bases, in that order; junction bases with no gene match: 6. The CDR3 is CASSSSGKSAQYF. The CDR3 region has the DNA TGTGCCAGCAGCTCTAGCGGGAAGTCGGCGCAGTATTTT.

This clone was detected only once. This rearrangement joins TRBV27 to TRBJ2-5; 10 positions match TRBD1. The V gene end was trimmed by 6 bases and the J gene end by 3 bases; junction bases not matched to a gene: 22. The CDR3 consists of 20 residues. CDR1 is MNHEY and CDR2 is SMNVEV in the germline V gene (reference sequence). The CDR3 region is CASRLYPDRGGRGGKETQYF. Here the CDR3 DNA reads TGTGCCAGCAGGCTCTACCCGGACAGGGGGGGACGGGGAGGGAAAGAGACCCAGTACTTC.

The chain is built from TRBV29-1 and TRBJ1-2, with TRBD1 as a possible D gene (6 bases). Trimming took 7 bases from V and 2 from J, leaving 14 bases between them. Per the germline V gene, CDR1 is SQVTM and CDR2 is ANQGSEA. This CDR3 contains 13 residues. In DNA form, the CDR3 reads TGCAGCGCTCTCGGGGGGCCCAACTATGGCTACACCTTC. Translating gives CSALGGPNYGYTF.